A selection of T cell receptor beta chains follows, all from one sample in a study of blood T cell repertoires in COVID-19. Data came from immunoSEQ multiplex PCR; TCRdb stores just in-frame clones and leaves some out. The sample comprises some 100,000 clones, around 90% of which are singletons, and around 5.4% rests with the top ten. Sequencing used peripheral blood. These receptor sequences come from a man aged 65-85 years with acute or convalescent COVID-19. Both conserved end residues are part of each CDR3.

V gene	CDR3 length	J gene	CDR3 protein
TRBV7-6	13	TRBJ2-1	CASSLDTVTEQFF
TRBV27	14	TRBJ1-6	CASRNTGGASPLHF
TRBV19	14	TRBJ1-6	CASEQAGYNSPLHF
TRBV5-4	16	TRBJ2-7	CASSLATSGGFSEQYF
TRBV18	17	TRBJ1-2	CASSPAATTGSNYGYTF
TRBV6-2/TRBV6-3	21	TRBJ2-5	CASSSGQRRLAGGFGQETQYF
TRBV5-5	15	TRBJ1-1	CASSWMARINTEAFF
TRBV28	14	TRBJ2-7	CASSPWDRGGEQYF
TRBV5-1	14	TRBJ2-1	CASTLWGGDNEQFF
TRBV15	15	TRBJ1-5	CATSRGVGSNQPQHF
TRBV7-2	16	TRBJ2-1	CASSNFGLAGYNEQFF
TRBV5-1	12	TRBJ1-1	CASSYRGQGAFF
TRBV6-6	15	TRBJ2-1	CASSAAGGAYNEQFF
TRBV3-1/TRBV3-2	14	TRBJ1-4	CASSLTGVREKLFF
TRBV30	14	TRBJ1-1	CAWTRLTMNTEAFF
TRBV11-3	17	TRBJ2-1	CASSRQGVPPGRNEQFF
TRBV6-5	13	TRBJ2-1	CASSYARWHEQFF
TRBV7-9	15	TRBJ1-3	CASSSGRGLGNTIYF
TRBV21-1	12	TRBJ2-1	CASIPSGGSRFF
TRBV7-2	16	TRBJ2-3	CASSSTPLAVTDTQYF
TRBV5-1	15	TRBJ1-1	CASSPAGGAYTEAFF
TRBV13	15	TRBJ1-6	CASSRGLMRRSPLHF
TRBV7-3	14	TRBJ2-7	CASSPLGQGSEQYF
TRBV29-1	15	TRBJ1-4	CSVGGPGQGDEKLFF
TRBV6-5	11	TRBJ1-1	CASSSNTEAFF
TRBV21-1	15	TRBJ2-5	CASSSRQGTEETQYF
TRBV18	12	TRBJ2-7	CASSQGLYEQYF
TRBV13	15	TRBJ2-1	CASSYGTALYNEQFF
TRBV3-1/TRBV3-2	16	TRBJ2-2	CASSQGSTSNTGELFF
TRBV5-1	16	TRBJ1-3	CASSPESDSRGNTIYF
TRBV5-4	14	TRBJ1-6	CASTLGGHNSPLHF
TRBV28	17	TRBJ1-5	CASSPPGTRHSNQPQHF
TRBV12-5	17	TRBJ2-1	CASGLEGLAGWVGEQFF
TRBV3-1/TRBV3-2	16	TRBJ1-6	CASSQDLTGGKPPLHF
TRBV6-2/TRBV6-3	17	TRBJ2-2	CASSSRTSGRGAGELFF
TRBV18	14	TRBJ2-5	CASSPPHRGETQYF
TRBV3-1/TRBV3-2	18	TRBJ1-3	CASTGIQTTAALRNTIYF
TRBV5-1	15	TRBJ1-1	CASSTGQGWNTEAFF
TRBV7-2	16	TRBJ1-6	CASSLDPGRWNSPLHF
TRBV5-8	15	TRBJ1-4	CASSPRWGEGEKLFF
TRBV19	16	TRBJ1-2	CASSPDRELPYYGYTF
TRBV18	15	TRBJ1-1	CASSPYTGGNTEAFF
TRBV19	14	TRBJ1-2	CASSIGGQLYGYTF
TRBV28	14	TRBJ1-4	CASSKQGTHEKLFF
TRBV2	15	TRBJ2-7	CASSVITGTSDEQYF
TRBV24-1	13	TRBJ2-5	CATSSGHKETQYF
TRBV5-6	15	TRBJ2-7	CASSIGLADSYEQYF
TRBV5-8	17	TRBJ2-1	CASSLAGLAGIYNEQFF
TRBV7-9	16	TRBJ2-1	CASSYLSGRSYNEQFF
TRBV5-1	17	TRBJ1-4	CASSLGQGHTPLEKLFF
TRBV5-1	13	TRBJ2-3	CASSSVSTDTQYF
TRBV5-6	15	TRBJ1-2	CASSFLGQGNYGYTF
TRBV11-3	14	TRBJ2-5	CASSLGTAQETQYF
TRBV18	16	TRBJ1-3	CASSFRDRVTGNTIYF
TRBV9	14	TRBJ1-1	CASSVLTSNTEAFF
TRBV7-8	19	TRBJ2-3	CASSSRFEGGPAFPDTQYF
TRBV25-1	13	TRBJ1-4	CASSGGGNEKLFF
TRBV28	16	TRBJ2-1	CASSLVTSGSHNEQFF
TRBV5-1	15	TRBJ2-7	CASSLEGGGIYEQYF
TRBV29-1	10	TRBJ1-1	CSVASEEAFF